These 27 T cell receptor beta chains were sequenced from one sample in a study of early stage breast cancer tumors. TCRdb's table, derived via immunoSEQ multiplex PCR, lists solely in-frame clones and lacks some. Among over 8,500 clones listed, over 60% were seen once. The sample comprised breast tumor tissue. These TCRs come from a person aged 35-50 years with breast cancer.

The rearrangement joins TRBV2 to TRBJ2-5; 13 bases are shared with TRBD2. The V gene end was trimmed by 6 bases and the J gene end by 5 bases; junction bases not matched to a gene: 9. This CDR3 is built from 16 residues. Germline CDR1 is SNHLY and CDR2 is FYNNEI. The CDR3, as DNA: TGTGCCAGCAGAGCCGGACTAGCGGGAGTAGGGGAGACCCAGTACTTC. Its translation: CASRAGLAGVGETQYF.

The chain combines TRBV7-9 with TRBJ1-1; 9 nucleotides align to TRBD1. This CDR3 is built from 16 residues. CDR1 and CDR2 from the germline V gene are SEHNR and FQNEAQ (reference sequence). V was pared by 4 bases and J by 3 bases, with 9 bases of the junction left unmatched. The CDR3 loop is CASSSNRDRADTEAFF. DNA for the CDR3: TGTGCCAGCAGCTCGAACCGGGACAGGGCGGACACTGAAGCTTTCTTT.

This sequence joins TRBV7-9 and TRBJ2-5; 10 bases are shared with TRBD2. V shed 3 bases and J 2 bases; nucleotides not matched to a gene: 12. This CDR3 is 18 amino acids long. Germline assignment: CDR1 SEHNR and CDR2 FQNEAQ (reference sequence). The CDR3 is CASSFQTSGTKPQETQYF. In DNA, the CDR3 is TGTGCCAGCAGCTTTCAAACTAGCGGGACAAAACCGCAAGAGACCCAGTACTTC.

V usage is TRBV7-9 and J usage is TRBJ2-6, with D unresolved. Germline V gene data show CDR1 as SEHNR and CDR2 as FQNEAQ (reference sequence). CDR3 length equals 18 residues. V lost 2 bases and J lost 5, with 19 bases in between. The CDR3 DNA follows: TGTGCCAGCAGCTTAAATCGGTGTCATACACTCTGGGCCAACGTCCTGACTTTC. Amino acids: CASSLNRCHTLWANVLTF.

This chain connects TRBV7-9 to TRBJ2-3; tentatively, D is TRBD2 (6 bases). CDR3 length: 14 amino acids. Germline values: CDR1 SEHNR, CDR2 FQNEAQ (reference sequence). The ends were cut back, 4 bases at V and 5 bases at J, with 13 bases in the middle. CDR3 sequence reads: CASSSYGGKDTQYF. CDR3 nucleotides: TGTGCCAGCAGCTCATACGGGGGTAAAGATACGCAGTATTTT.

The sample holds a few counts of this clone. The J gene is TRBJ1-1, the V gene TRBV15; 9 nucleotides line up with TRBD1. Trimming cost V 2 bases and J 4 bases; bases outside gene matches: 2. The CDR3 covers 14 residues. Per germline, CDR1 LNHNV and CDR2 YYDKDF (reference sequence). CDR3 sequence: CATSRRQGGTEAFF. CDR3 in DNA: TGTGCCACCAGCAGACGACAGGGGGGCACTGAAGCTTTCTTT.

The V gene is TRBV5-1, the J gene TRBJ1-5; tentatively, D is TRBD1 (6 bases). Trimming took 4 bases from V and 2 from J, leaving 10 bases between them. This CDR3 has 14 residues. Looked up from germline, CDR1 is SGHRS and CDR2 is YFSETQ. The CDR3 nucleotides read TGCGCCAGCAGCCCAGGGGAGGGCAATCAGCCCCAGCATTTT. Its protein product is CASSPGEGNQPQHF.

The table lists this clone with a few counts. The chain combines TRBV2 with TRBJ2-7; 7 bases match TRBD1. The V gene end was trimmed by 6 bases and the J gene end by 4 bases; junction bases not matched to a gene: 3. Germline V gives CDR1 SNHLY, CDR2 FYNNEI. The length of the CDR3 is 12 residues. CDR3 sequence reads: CASSRTGYEQYF. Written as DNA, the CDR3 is TGTGCCAGCAGCAGGACAGGTTACGAGCAGTACTTC.

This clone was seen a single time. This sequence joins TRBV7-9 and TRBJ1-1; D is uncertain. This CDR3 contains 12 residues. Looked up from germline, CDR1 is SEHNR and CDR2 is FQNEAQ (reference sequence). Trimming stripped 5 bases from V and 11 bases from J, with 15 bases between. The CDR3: CASSASPWMAFF. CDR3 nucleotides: TGTGCCAGCAGCGCAAGTCCTTGGATGGCTTTCTTT.

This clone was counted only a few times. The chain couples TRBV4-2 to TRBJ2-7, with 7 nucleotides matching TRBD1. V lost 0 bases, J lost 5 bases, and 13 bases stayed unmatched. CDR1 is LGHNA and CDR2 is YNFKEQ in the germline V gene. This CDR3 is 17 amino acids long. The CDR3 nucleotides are TGTGCCAGCAGCCAAGACCCCCGCAGGGGGAGTAAGGACGAGCAGTACTTC. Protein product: CASSQDPRRGSKDEQYF.

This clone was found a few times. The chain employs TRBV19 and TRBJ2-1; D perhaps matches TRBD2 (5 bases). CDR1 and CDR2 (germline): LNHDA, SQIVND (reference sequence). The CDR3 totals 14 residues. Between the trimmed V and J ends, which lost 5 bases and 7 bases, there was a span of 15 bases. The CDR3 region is CASSLITPGNEQFF. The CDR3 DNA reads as TGTGCCAGTAGTTTGATCACGCCGGGGAATGAGCAGTTCTTC.

CDR3 protein: CASSLEETKYNEQFF. Written as DNA, the CDR3 is TGCGCCAGCAGCTTGGAGGAGACCAAATACAATGAGCAGTTCTTC. This sequence joins TRBV5-1 and TRBJ2-1; D call uncertain. V gave up 0 bases and J gave up 4 bases, with 11 bases separating them. Germline V CDR1 and CDR2: SGHRS, YFSETQ. The CDR3 is made up of 15 amino acids.

CDR3 DNA sequence: TGTGCCAGCAGGAGTCGCTACGTCAACTATGGCTACACCTTC. Translation gives CASRSRYVNYGYTF. V usage is TRBV2 and J usage is TRBJ1-2, with D uncertain. V dropped 6 bases and J dropped 2 bases, with 13 bases sitting between them. CDR1 and CDR2 (germline): SNHLY, FYNNEI. This CDR3 has 14 residues.

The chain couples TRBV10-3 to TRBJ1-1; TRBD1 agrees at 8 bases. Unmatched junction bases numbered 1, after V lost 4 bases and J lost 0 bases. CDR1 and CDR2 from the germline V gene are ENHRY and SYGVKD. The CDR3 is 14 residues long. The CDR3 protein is CAISGTGMNTEAFF. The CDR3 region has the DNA TGTGCCATCAGTGGGACAGGGATGAACACTGAAGCTTTCTTT.

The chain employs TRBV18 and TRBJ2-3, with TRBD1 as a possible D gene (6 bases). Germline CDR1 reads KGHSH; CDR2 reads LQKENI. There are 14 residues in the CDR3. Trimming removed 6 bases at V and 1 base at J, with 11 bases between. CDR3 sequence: CASSRGQRTDTQYF. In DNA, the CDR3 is TGTGCCAGCTCTCGAGGACAGCGCACAGATACGCAGTATTTT. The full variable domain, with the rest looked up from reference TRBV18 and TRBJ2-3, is NAGVMQNPRHLVRRRGQEARLRCSPMKGHSHVYWYRQLPEEGLKFMVYLQKENIIDESGMPKERFSAEFPKEGPSILRIQQVVRGDSAAYFCASSRGQRTDTQYFGPGTRLTVL.

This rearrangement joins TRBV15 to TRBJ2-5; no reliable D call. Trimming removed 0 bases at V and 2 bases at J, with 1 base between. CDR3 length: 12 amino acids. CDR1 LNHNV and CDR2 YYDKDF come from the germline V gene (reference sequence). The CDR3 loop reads CATSRDQETQYF. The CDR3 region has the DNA TGTGCCACCAGCAGAGATCAAGAGACCCAGTACTTC.

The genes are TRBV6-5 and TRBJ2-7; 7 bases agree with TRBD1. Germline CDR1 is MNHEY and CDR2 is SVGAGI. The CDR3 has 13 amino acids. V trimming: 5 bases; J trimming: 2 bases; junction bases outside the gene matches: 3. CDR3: CASSDGTAYEQYF. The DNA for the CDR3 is TGTGCCAGCAGTGACGGGACAGCCTACGAGCAGTACTTC.

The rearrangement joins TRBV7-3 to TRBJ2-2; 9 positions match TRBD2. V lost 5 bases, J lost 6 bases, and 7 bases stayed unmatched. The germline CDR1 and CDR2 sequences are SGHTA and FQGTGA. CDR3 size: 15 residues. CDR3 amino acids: CASSPGAGGPGELFF. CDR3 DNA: TGTGCCAGCAGCCCTGGGGCGGGAGGGCCCGGGGAGCTGTTTTTT.

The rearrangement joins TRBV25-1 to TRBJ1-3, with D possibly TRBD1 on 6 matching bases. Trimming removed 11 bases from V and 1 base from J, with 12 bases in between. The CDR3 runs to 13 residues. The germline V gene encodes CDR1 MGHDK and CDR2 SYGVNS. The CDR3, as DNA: TGTGCCGTTCAGGGGATGTCTGGAAACACCATATATTTT. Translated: CAVQGMSGNTIYF.

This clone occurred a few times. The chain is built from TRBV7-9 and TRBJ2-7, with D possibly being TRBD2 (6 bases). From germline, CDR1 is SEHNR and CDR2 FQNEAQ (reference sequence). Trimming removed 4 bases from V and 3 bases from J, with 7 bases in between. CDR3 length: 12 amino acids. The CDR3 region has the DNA TGTGCCAGCAGCTGGGGGGACTACGAGCAGTACTTC. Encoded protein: CASSWGDYEQYF.

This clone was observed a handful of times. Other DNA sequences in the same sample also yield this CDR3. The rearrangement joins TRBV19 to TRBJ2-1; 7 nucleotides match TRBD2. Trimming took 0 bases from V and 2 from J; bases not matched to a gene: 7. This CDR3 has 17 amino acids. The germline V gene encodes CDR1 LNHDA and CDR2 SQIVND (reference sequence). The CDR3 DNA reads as TGTGCCAGTAGTATAGATTTGGCTAGCGGAGCCTACAATGAGCAGTTCTTC. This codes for CASSIDLASGAYNEQFF.

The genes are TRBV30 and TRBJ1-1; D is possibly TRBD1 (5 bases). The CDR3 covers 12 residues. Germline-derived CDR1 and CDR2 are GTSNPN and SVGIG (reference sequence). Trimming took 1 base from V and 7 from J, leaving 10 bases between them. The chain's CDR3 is CAWSGQGGEAFF. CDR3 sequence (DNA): TGTGCCTGGAGTGGCCAGGGTGGTGAAGCTTTCTTT.

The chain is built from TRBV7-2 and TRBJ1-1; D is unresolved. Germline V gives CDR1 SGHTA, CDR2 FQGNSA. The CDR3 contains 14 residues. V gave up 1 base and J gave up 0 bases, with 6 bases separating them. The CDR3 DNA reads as TGTGCCAGCAGCTTAGGGCGGGTGAACACTGAAGCTTTCTTT. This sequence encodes CASSLGRVNTEAFF.

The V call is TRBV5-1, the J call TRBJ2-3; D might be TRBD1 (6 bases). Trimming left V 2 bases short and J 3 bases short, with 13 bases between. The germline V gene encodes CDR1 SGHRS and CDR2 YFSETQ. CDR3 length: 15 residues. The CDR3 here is CASSFGTQSTDTQYF. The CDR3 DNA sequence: TGCGCCAGCAGCTTCGGGACACAGTCAACAGATACGCAGTATTTT.

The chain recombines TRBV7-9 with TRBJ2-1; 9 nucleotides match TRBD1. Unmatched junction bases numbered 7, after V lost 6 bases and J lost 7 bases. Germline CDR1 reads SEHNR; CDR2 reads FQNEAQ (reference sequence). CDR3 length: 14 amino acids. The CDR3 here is CASSEGTGKNEQFF. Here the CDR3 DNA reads TGTGCCAGCAGTGAGGGGACAGGGAAAAATGAGCAGTTCTTC. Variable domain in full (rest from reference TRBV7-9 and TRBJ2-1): DTGVSQNPRHKITKRGQNVTFRCDPISEHNRLYWYRQTLGQGPEFLTYFQNEAQLEKSRLLSDRFSAERPKGSFSTLEIQRTEQGDSAMYLCASSEGTGKNEQFFGPGTRLTVL.

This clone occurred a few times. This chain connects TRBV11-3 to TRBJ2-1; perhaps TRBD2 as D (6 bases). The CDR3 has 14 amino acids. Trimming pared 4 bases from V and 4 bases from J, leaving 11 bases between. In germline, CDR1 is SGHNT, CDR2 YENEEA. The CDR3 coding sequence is TGTGCCAGCAGCTCCCGGGAGCGGTACAATGAGCAGTTCTTC. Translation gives CASSSRERYNEQFF.

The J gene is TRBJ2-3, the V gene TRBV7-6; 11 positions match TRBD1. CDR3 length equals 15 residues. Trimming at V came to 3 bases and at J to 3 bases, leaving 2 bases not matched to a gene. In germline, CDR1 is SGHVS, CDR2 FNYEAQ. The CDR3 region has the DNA TGTGCCAGCAGCTTCGGACAGGGGGCAACAGATACGCAGTATTTT. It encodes CASSFGQGATDTQYF. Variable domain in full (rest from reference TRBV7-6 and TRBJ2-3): GAGVSQSPRYKVTKRGQDVALRCDPISGHVSLYWYRQALGQGPEFLTYFNYEAQQDKSGLPNDRFSAERPEGSISTLTIQRTEQRDSAMYRCASSFGQGATDTQYFGPGTRLTVL.